A single sample gave rise to the 25 T cell receptor beta chains below, sequenced in a study of T cells in Graves' hyperthyroidism and ophthalmopathy. Amplification of TCR beta CDR3 regions used RNA as the template. When the TCR CDR3 underwent first-round RT-PCR, the HTBI primer set was used. TCRdb re-called the multiplex PCR reads through MiXCR, storing one row per CDR3 protein. The sample lists about 640,000 distinct CDR3 sequences; roughly 15% were seen once. Input material: blood. The receptors originated from a woman between 45 and 65 years old with Graves' ophthalmopathy.

This clonotype was observed many times. The V call is TRBV28, the J call TRBJ2-1; 7 nucleotides agree with TRBD1. This CDR3 region has 15 residues. The germline gives CDR1 MDHEN, CDR2 SYDVKM. V lost 5 bases to trimming and J lost 6 bases; unmatched junction nucleotides: 10. The CDR3 bases are TGTGCCAGCAGTCAGGGACAGCGATGGGGCAATGAGCAGTTCTTC. The encoded protein is CASSQGQRWGNEQFF.

This clonotype was detected many times. The chain is built from TRBV24-1 and TRBJ2-3, with 10 positions matching TRBD2. Germline lookup yields CDR1 KGHDR and CDR2 SFDVKD. The junction had 6 bases not matched to a gene; V was cut back by 3 bases and J by 1 base. The CDR3 spans 17 residues. For the CDR3, the DNA is TGTGCCACCAGTGATGGGCTAGCGGGAGTAGGCACAGATACGCAGTATTTT. Residues: CATSDGLAGVGTDTQYF.

This clonotype has a count of ten or more. The chain links TRBV28 to TRBJ1-5, with D uncertain. V was cut by 3 bases and J by 5 bases, with 2 bases left in between. Germline CDR1 reads MDHEN; CDR2 reads SYDVKM. The CDR3 contains 11 residues. CDR3 region: CASSFDQPQHF. The CDR3 nucleotides read TGTGCCAGCAGTTTCGATCAGCCCCAGCATTTT.

This clonotype came up many times. The gene calls are TRBV28 and TRBJ1-2; D uncertain. This CDR3 is 13 amino acids long. Germline-derived CDR1 and CDR2 are MDHEN and SYDVKM. V lost 3 bases to trimming and J lost 2 bases, with 7 bases between them. The CDR3 loop reads CASSFGQNYGYTF. In DNA, the CDR3 is TGTGCCAGCAGTTTTGGCCAGAACTATGGCTACACCTTC.

The chain is built from TRBV7-3 and TRBJ2-1; D call uncertain. V gave up 0 bases and J gave up 1 base, with 4 bases separating them. The CDR3 length is 14 residues. In germline, CDR1 is SGHTA, CDR2 FQGTGA. This chain's CDR3 is CASSLTISYNEQFF. The CDR3 DNA reads TGTGCCAGCAGCTTAACAATTTCCTACAATGAGCAGTTCTTC.

This clonotype was picked up many times. The chain is built from TRBV30 and TRBJ2-7, with 8 nucleotides matching TRBD1. The CDR3 sequence is 14 residues long. Germline values: CDR1 GTSNPN, CDR2 SVGIG (reference sequence). V was pared by 4 bases and J by 3 bases, with 8 bases of the junction left unmatched. The CDR3 region has the DNA TGTGCCTGGAAAGCAGGGGGCGTTATCTACGAGCAGTACTTC. This encodes CAWKAGGVIYEQYF.

This clonotype was picked up a small number of times. The CDR3 loop is CASSWREAFTDTQYF. The CDR3 nucleotides are TGTGCCAGTAGTTGGCGGGAGGCCTTCACAGATACGCAGTATTTT. The J gene is TRBJ2-3, the V gene TRBV19, with 8 bases matching TRBD2. V shed 5 bases, J shed 2 bases, and the junction held 6 bases outside the gene matches. The CDR3 covers 15 residues. In germline, CDR1 is LNHDA, CDR2 SQIVND (reference sequence). The whole variable domain, remainder taken from reference TRBV19 and TRBJ2-3, is DGGITQSPKYLFRKEGQNVTLSCEQNLNHDAMYWYRQDPGQGLRLIYYSQIVNDFQKGDIAEGYSVSREKKESFPLTVTSAQKNPTAFYLCASSWREAFTDTQYFGPGTRLTVL.

Of note for this clonotype: This may stem from a read error, because a much larger clone lies one nucleotide away. The J gene is TRBJ2-7, the V gene TRBV27; 8 positions match TRBD1. The CDR3 is 16 amino acids. The germline V gene encodes CDR1 MNHEY and CDR2 SMNVEV (reference sequence). The CDR3 loop is CASSLLRTGRPYVQYF. The CDR3 coding sequence is TGTGCCAGCAGTTTATTGCGGACAGGGAGGCCCTACGTGCAGTACTTC.

CDR3 loop: CSAMLEPSYNEQFF. DNA for the CDR3: TGCAGTGCTATGCTTGAACCCTCCTACAATGAGCAGTTCTTC. The genes are TRBV20-1 and TRBJ2-1; D uncertain. The V gene lost 4 bases and the J gene lost 0 bases, with 10 bases spanning the gap. Germline V lookup: CDR1 DFQATT, CDR2 SNEGSKA (reference sequence). The CDR3 consists of 14 residues.

V gene TRBV6-6 combines with J gene TRBJ1-5; D gene ambiguous. The CDR3 contains 15 residues. Trimming removed 2 bases from V and 0 bases from J, with 8 bases in between. Germline CDR1 and CDR2: MNHNY and SVGAGI (reference sequence). CDR3 DNA sequence: TGTGCCAGCAGTTACGATTTTTATAGCAATCAGCCCCAGCATTTT. Protein sequence: CASSYDFYSNQPQHF.

This clonotype has ten or more counts. The chain combines TRBV2 with TRBJ2-7, with D perhaps matching TRBD2 (7 bases). Germline V lookup: CDR1 SNHLY, CDR2 FYNNEI. Trimming removed 8 bases from V and 6 bases from J, with 17 bases in between. This CDR3 spans 13 amino acids. DNA of the CDR3: TGTGCCAGCCTGGGGGGGCTAGCTCGCGAGCAGTACTTC. Its protein product is CASLGGLAREQYF. The full variable domain, rest sourced from reference TRBV2 and TRBJ2-7, is EPEVTQTPSHQVTQMGQEVILRCVPISNHLYFYWYRQILGQKVEFLVSFYNNEISEKSEIFDDQFSVERPDGSNFTLKIRSTKLEDSAMYFCASLGGLAREQYFGPGTRLTVT.

A note on this clonotype: Since no conserved phenylalanine or tryptophan closes the CDR3, a read error is the likely cause. This chain links TRBV4-3 with TRBJ2-2, with TRBD1 matching 10 bases. Unmatched junction bases numbered 13, after V lost 1 base and J lost 8 bases. The CDR3 is made up of 18 amino acids. Germline-derived CDR1 and CDR2 are LGHNA and YSLEER. The chain's CDR3 is CASSQAVDRGFPAGELFL. DNA for the CDR3: TGCGCCAGCAGCCAAGCCGTGGACAGGGGGTTTCCGGCGGGGGAGCTGTTTCTT.

This clonotype was counted ten times or more. This chain joins TRBV7-9 and TRBJ2-3; TRBD1 aligns across 9 bases. Germline V gene data show CDR1 as SEHNR and CDR2 as FQNEAQ (reference sequence). There are 17 residues in the CDR3. Unmatched junction bases numbered 11, after V lost 5 bases and J lost 2 bases. In DNA form, the CDR3 reads TGTGCCAGCAGCCTCCAACCGGGACAGGGCTCCACAGATACGCAGTATTTT. Its translation: CASSLQPGQGSTDTQYF.

There are a few counts of this clonotype. V is TRBV6-1 and J is TRBJ2-3, with TRBD1 identical over 11 bases. The CDR3 spans 15 residues. CDR1 and CDR2 from the germline V gene are MNHNS and SASEGT. With V trimmed by 5 bases and J by 4 bases, 5 bases remained unmatched. CDR3 sequence: CASSFGQGAADTQYF. DNA of the CDR3: TGTGCCAGCAGTTTCGGACAGGGGGCCGCAGATACGCAGTATTTT.

This clonotype was counted only a few times. This chain links TRBV6-1 with TRBJ1-5, with D possibly being TRBD1 (5 bases). CDR3 length: 14 amino acids. Trimming shortened V by 5 bases and J by 2 bases, and 10 bases separated the two germline ends. From germline, CDR1 is MNHNS and CDR2 SASEGT. The CDR3, as DNA: TGTGCCAGCAGTTGGGACGGACGCAATCAGCCCCAGCATTTT. Translating gives CASSWDGRNQPQHF.

This clonotype was detected ten times or more. The V gene is TRBV30, the J gene TRBJ2-3, with D unresolved. Germline CDR1 and CDR2: GTSNPN and SVGIG (reference sequence). The CDR3 runs to 15 residues. Deletions cut 0 bases from V and 3 bases from J, with 13 bases between. This CDR3 is CAWSVLLDGTDTQYF. The CDR3 DNA follows: TGTGCCTGGAGTGTACTCTTGGACGGGACAGATACGCAGTATTTT.

This clonotype was found many times. This chain links TRBV27 with TRBJ2-1, with 9 bases that match TRBD2. The trim removed 5 bases at V and 6 bases at J, leaving 5 bases unmatched. There are 14 residues in the CDR3. Germline V CDR1 and CDR2: MNHEY, SMNVEV (reference sequence). The CDR3 spells CASSIAGVVNEQFF. The CDR3 nucleotides read TGTGCCAGCAGTATAGCGGGAGTGGTCAATGAGCAGTTCTTC.

V is TRBV19 and J is TRBJ1-1, with D hard to call. The CDR3 is 12 residues long. Germline V CDR1 and CDR2: LNHDA, SQIVND (reference sequence). V lost 9 bases and J lost 3, with 11 bases in between. The CDR3 nucleotides read TGTGCCAGCCAACTAGGTTACACTGAAGCTTTCTTT. Translation: CASQLGYTEAFF.

This sequence joins TRBV12-3 or TRBV12-4 and TRBJ2-2; possibly TRBD2 for D (6 bases). V lost 6 bases and J lost 7, with 12 bases in between. CDR3 length: 13 residues. This chain's CDR3 is CASRNMRGGELFF. CDR3 DNA sequence: TGTGCCAGCAGAAACATGCGGGGCGGGGAGCTGTTTTTT.

The rearrangement joins TRBV20-1 to TRBJ2-3; 7 nucleotides line up with TRBD2. The CDR3 contains 16 residues. V shed 0 bases, J shed 1 base, and the junction held 7 bases outside the gene matches. The germline V gene has CDR1 DFQATT and CDR2 SNEGSKA (reference sequence). The CDR3 loop reads CSARDQGTSGTDTQYF. The CDR3 DNA is TGCAGTGCTAGAGACCAGGGAACTAGCGGCACAGATACGCAGTATTTT.

This clonotype was seen repeatedly, ten times or more. The chain carries TRBV12-5 and TRBJ2-1, with 8 bases matching TRBD2. Trimming took 5 bases from V and 2 from J; bases not matched to a gene: 2. The CDR3 has 14 residues. Per germline, CDR1 LGHNT and CDR2 FRNRAP. In DNA, the CDR3 is TGTGCTAGTGGTACTAGCGGAGCCTACAATGAGCAGTTCTTC. This translates into CASGTSGAYNEQFF. Looking up the rest from reference TRBV12-5 and TRBJ2-1 gives the full variable domain: DARVTQTPRHKVTEMGQEVTMRCQPILGHNTVFWYRQTMMQGLELLAYFRNRAPLDDSGMPKDRFSAEMPDATLATLKIQPSEPRDSAVYFCASGTSGAYNEQFFGPGTRLTVL.

This clonotype was observed at least ten times. CDR3 loop: CAISELQGSSYEQYF. The CDR3 nucleotides read TGTGCCATCAGTGAGTTACAGGGGTCTTCCTACGAGCAGTACTTC. The chain recombines TRBV10-3 with TRBJ2-7; TRBD1 matches at 7 bases. The V segment lost 1 base and the J segment 1 base; nucleotides outside the gene matches: 4. The CDR3 is 15 residues long. Germline CDR1 ENHRY, CDR2 SYGVKD.

The chain uses TRBV30 and TRBJ1-5, with a possible D match to TRBD1 (5 bases). The germline V gene encodes CDR1 GTSNPN and CDR2 SVGIG (reference sequence). The length of the CDR3 is 13 residues. Trimming pared 4 bases from V and 5 bases from J, leaving 12 bases between. The DNA of the CDR3 is TGTGCCTGGACCCCCCAGGGCGATCAGCCCCAGCATTTT. Encoded protein: CAWTPQGDQPQHF.

The rearrangement links TRBV6-1 to TRBJ2-1; no definite D call. CDR3 length: 14 residues. The germline V and J ends were trimmed by 6 bases and 5 bases, with 14 bases remaining between them. CDR1 and CDR2 (germline): MNHNS, SASEGT. The CDR3 coding sequence is TGTGCCAGCAGAGGGCAAACCCCCGACAATGAGCAGTTCTTC. Translating gives CASRGQTPDNEQFF.

This clonotype was found many times. CDR3 bases: TGCGCCAGCAGCCAAGGGCAAGAAGCGATTGAGCAGTTCTTC. Residues: CASSQGQEAIEQFF. The chain employs TRBV4-1 and TRBJ2-1; D remains unclear. Trimming stripped 1 base from V and 9 bases from J, with 13 bases between. Germline V lookup: CDR1 MGHRA, CDR2 YSYEKL. CDR3 length equals 14 residues.